The rows below give T cell receptor beta chains drawn from one sample of a study of PD-L1 blockade in urothelial cancer. Here immunoSEQ multiplex PCR was the method, and the copy in TCRdb shows in-frame clones only, minus some. Of tens of thousands of clones listed, almost 85% were seen once; the top ten hold 3.5% to 5.5%. The specimen comprised PBMCs, sampled around atezolizumab (anti-PD-L1) treatment. The receptor source for this set is a man aged 65 to 85 with urothelial cancer. Both conserved end residues are part of each CDR3. Each record gives: clone size, V gene, J gene, D gene, CDR3 protein, CDR3 DNA. The D gene is left open where the match is weak. Clone size is given for some rows only: seen once, a few or many times, or a class if the clone is expanded.

.	TRBV18	TRBJ2-2	TRBD1	CASSEDRVDEGELFF	TGTGCCAGCTCAGAAGACAGGGTTGATGAGGGGGAGCTGTTTTTT
.	TRBV5-1	TRBJ2-5	TRBD2	CASSLNPGLAQETQYF	TGCGCCAGCAGCTTAAACCCGGGACTAGCCCAAGAGACCCAGTACTTC
once	TRBV4-1	TRBJ2-7	TRBD2	CASSQATSGRREQYF	TGCGCCAGCAGCCAAGCTACTAGCGGGAGAAGAGAGCAGTACTTC
.	TRBV5-1	TRBJ2-5	TRBD1	CASSQGQGARETQYF	TGCGCCAGCAGCCAGGGACAGGGGGCACGGGAGACCCAGTACTTC
.	TRBV18	TRBJ2-2	.	CASSQDRNTGELFF	TGTGCCAGCTCTCAGGACAGGAACACCGGGGAGCTGTTTTTT
few	TRBV5-6	TRBJ1-1	.	CASSLQGNTEAFF	TGTGCCAGCAGCCTACAGGGGAACACTGAAGCTTTCTTT
.	TRBV6-6	TRBJ1-1	TRBD1	CASSPPGQGRVVEAFF	TGTGCCAGCAGCCCCCCGGGACAGGGGAGGGTGGTTGAAGCTTTCTTT
once	TRBV5-1	TRBJ2-1	.	CASSSTTRMNEQFF	TGCGCCAGCAGCAGTACGACTAGGATGAATGAGCAGTTCTTC
.	TRBV5-1	TRBJ1-4	.	CASSTTGSTNEKLFF	TGCGCCAGCAGCACCACAGGGAGTACTAATGAAAAACTGTTTTTT
.	TRBV23-1	TRBJ2-7	TRBD2	CASTYWREGYEQYF	TGCGCCAGCACCTACTGGAGGGAGGGGTACGAGCAGTACTTC
.	TRBV7-9	TRBJ1-1	TRBD1	CASSPRTGARGAFF	TGTGCCAGCAGCCCTCGGACAGGGGCCCGTGGAGCTTTCTTT
.	TRBV2	TRBJ2-3	TRBD2	CASKLAGGTDTQYF	TGTGCCAGCAAACTAGCGGGAGGTACCGATACGCAGTATTTT
.	TRBV7-2	TRBJ2-1	TRBD2	CASSPALAGGNEQFF	TGTGCCAGCAGCCCAGCCCTAGCGGGCGGTAATGAGCAGTTCTTC
once	TRBV10-1	TRBJ2-3	TRBD2	CASSESRGTQYF	TGCGCCAGCAGTGAGTCGCGGGGGACGCAGTATTTT
.	TRBV18	TRBJ1-1	.	CASSPGGGHTEAFF	TGTGCCAGCTCACCAGGAGGAGGGCACACTGAAGCTTTCTTT